The clone carrying this TCR beta chain was detected only a few times. Its antigen remains unidentified. A single record per CDR3 protein comes from TCRdb applying MiXCR to the reads. The data hold approximately 120,000 distinct CDR3 sequences, with about 31% observed a single time. This sample is drawn from a study of T cell repertoires in cytomegalovirus infection. V shed 0 bases and J shed 2 bases, with 10 bases lying between them. Germline CDR1 reads DFQATT; CDR2 reads SNEGSKA (reference sequence). The CDR3 is 14 amino acids. Regarding the study as a whole: The cumulative frequency of public TCR beta families identified carriers of CMV plus the relevant HLA.

The sample was CD8+ T cells from cultured PBMCs, taken from culture after CMV antigen stimulation. The V call is TRBV20-1, the J call TRBJ1-1, with a weak D call TRBD1 (5 bases). The sequence derives from a human donor in good health (CMV status not recorded). Some clones in this sample may be carry-over from other donors' samples. CDR3: CSARDRQRNTEAFF. Written as DNA, the CDR3 is TGCAGTGCTAGAGATCGACAGCGTAACACTGAAGCTTTCTTT.